This T cell receptor (beta chain) was sequenced in a study of cytomegalovirus exposure and HLA in healthy donors. About the study: A prior study identified over 100 million unique TCR beta sequences from 180 million or so T cells.

The PCR made use of 60 Vbeta and 13 Jbeta primers. Assay used: immunoSEQ multiplex PCR; TCRdb lists only in-frame clones, some missing. The repertoire has hundreds of thousands of clones, 72% of them found once; the top ten carry approximately 2.1%. After removal of 5 bases from V and 8 bases from J, the junction contained 12 bases not matched to a gene. The germline V gene has CDR1 SGHNT and CDR2 YENEEA. This CDR3 spans 17 amino acids. The V gene is TRBV11-3, the J gene TRBJ2-1; 13 bases match TRBD2. Material: PBMCs. This receptor was identified in a female donor in good health and CMV-seronegative. CDR3 sequence reads: CASSTRLAGGHADEQFF. CDR3 nucleotide sequence: TGTGCCAGCAGCACCCGACTAGCGGGAGGCCACGCGGATGAGCAGTTCTTC. Together with reference TRBV11-3 and TRBJ2-1, the CDR3 gives the full variable domain: EAGVVQSPRYKIIEKKQPVAFWCNPISGHNTLYWYLQNLGQGPELLIRYENEEAVDDSQLPKDRFSAERLKGVDSTLKIQPAELGDSAVYLCASSTRLAGGHADEQFFGPGTRLTVL.